The 22 T cell receptor beta chains listed next were all sequenced from one sample in a study of shared clonotypes between healthy human individuals. Profiling relied on immunoSEQ multiplex PCR, and the TCRdb table lists in-frame clones only, not all of them. The sample lists over 75,000 clones, over 60% seen once, with about half in the top ten. The source material was memory CD8+ T cells sorted from blood. Subset specified: CD45RO+ cells pooled with CCR7-negative TemRA cells. These receptors all stem from a man aged 25-40 years in good health.

This clone was detected ten times or more. The chain has TRBV6-1 and TRBJ2-2; 7 bases align to TRBD2. Germline assignment: CDR1 MNHNS and CDR2 SASEGT. The CDR3 is 15 residues long. V lost 2 bases to trimming and J lost 4 bases; unmatched junction nucleotides: 4. The CDR3 here is CASSESASGTGELFF. The DNA of the CDR3 is TGTGCCAGCAGTGAAAGTGCTAGCGGCACCGGGGAGCTGTTTTTT.

V gene TRBV6-1 combines with J gene TRBJ2-1, with D perhaps matching TRBD2 (5 bases). The CDR3 contains 16 residues. V was clipped by 2 bases and J by 0 bases, with 11 bases between them. The germline gives CDR1 MNHNS, CDR2 SASEGT. CDR3 residues: CASSERLPSSYNEQFF. CDR3 sequence (DNA): TGTGCCAGCAGTGAAAGACTACCGAGCTCCTACAATGAGCAGTTCTTC.

In this sample, this clone turned up once. The rearrangement uses TRBV18 and TRBJ2-7; possibly TRBD1 for D (5 bases). Trimming removed 4 bases at V and 7 bases at J, with 23 bases between. The germline gives CDR1 KGHSH, CDR2 LQKENI. This CDR3 has 16 amino acids. The DNA for the CDR3 is TGTGCCAGCTCACGGGCACTGACAGATTCTCTACGGGAGCAGTACTTC. The encoded protein is CASSRALTDSLREQYF.

V and J are TRBV5-1 and TRBJ2-7; 8 bases are a match to TRBD2. This CDR3 region has 16 residues. V was clipped by 4 bases and J by 5 bases; unmatched bases: 14. CDR1 is SGHRS and CDR2 is YFSETQ in the germline V gene. The CDR3 region is CASSPFGAGGNHEQYF. The CDR3 nucleotides read TGCGCCAGCAGCCCCTTCGGGGCGGGAGGCAACCACGAGCAGTACTTC.

The gene calls are TRBV5-5 and TRBJ2-2; possible D gene TRBD1, 5 bases. The CDR3 sequence is 14 residues long. V was shortened by 2 bases and J by 7 bases, with 12 bases between the two germline ends. Germline-derived CDR1 and CDR2 are SGHKS and YYEKEE (reference sequence). CDR3: CASSLGQGFGELFF. The CDR3 bases are TGTGCCAGCAGCTTAGGCCAGGGCTTCGGGGAGCTGTTTTTT. The variable domain in full, with the rest retrieved from reference TRBV5-5 and TRBJ2-2, is DAGVTQSPTHLIKTRGQQVTLRCSPISGHKSVSWYQQVLGQGPQFIFQYYEKEERGRGNFPDRFSARQFPNYSSELNVNALLLGDSALYLCASSLGQGFGELFFGEGSRLTVL.

The chain has TRBV27 and TRBJ2-7, with 9 bases aligning to TRBD1. The CDR3 totals 16 residues. Unmatched junction bases numbered 15, after V lost 5 bases and J lost 7 bases. CDR1 is MNHEY and CDR2 is SMNVEV in the germline V gene (reference sequence). For the CDR3, the DNA is TGTGCCAGCAGTCCCCAAGACAGGGGGAAAAAGCGGGAGCAGTACTTC. Protein product: CASSPQDRGKKREQYF.

This clone was picked up a small number of times. V usage is TRBV5-1 and J usage is TRBJ2-7; 7 bases match TRBD1. CDR1 is SGHRS and CDR2 is YFSETQ in the germline V gene. The CDR3 is 14 amino acids. The V and J ends lost 4 bases and 3 bases, in that order; junction bases with no gene match: 7. CDR3 in DNA: TGCGCCAGCAGCCCCGGGACAGATCACTACGAGCAGTACTTC. Encoded protein: CASSPGTDHYEQYF.

This clone was counted only a few times. The chain joins TRBV4-3 to TRBJ2-1; 13 positions match TRBD2. V trimming: 5 bases; J trimming: 12 bases; junction bases outside the gene matches: 13. The germline V gene has CDR1 LGHNA and CDR2 YSLEER. The CDR3 loop spans 16 amino acids. The CDR3 protein is CASSTGLAGDLAGQFF. For the CDR3, the DNA is TGCGCCAGCAGCACCGGACTAGCGGGAGACCTAGCGGGGCAGTTCTTC.

The V gene is TRBV11-3, the J gene TRBJ2-2; D not resolved. From germline, CDR1 is SGHNT and CDR2 YENEEA. The CDR3 totals 14 residues. V dropped 1 base and J dropped 4 bases, with 7 bases sitting between them. CDR3 region: CASSLVTATGELFF. For the CDR3, the DNA is TGTGCCAGCAGCTTAGTAACAGCCACCGGGGAGCTGTTTTTT.

Here the CDR3 DNA reads TGTGCCATCAGTGTAGAGACCGCTGCCCTAAACTATGGCTACACCTTC. It specifies CAISVETAALNYGYTF. This rearrangement joins TRBV10-3 to TRBJ1-2, with no clear D. The CDR3 totals 16 residues. Germline V gene data show CDR1 as ENHRY and CDR2 as SYGVKD. Trimming shortened V by 4 bases and J by 2 bases, and 17 bases separated the two germline ends.

The genes are TRBV7-9 and TRBJ1-5; TRBD1 might be the D (5 bases). With 5 bases removed from V and 4 bases from J, the gap between germline ends came to 12 bases. CDR3 length: 14 residues. CDR1 SEHNR and CDR2 FQNEAQ come from the germline V gene (reference sequence). In nucleotides, the CDR3 is TGTGCCAGCAGCCCAGGGACGGGTAATCAGCCCCAGCATTTT. Its translation: CASSPGTGNQPQHF. Together with reference TRBV7-9 and TRBJ1-5, the CDR3 gives the full variable domain: DTGVSQNPRHKITKRGQNVTFRCDPISEHNRLYWYRQTLGQGPEFLTYFQNEAQLEKSRLLSDRFSAERPKGSFSTLEIQRTEQGDSAMYLCASSPGTGNQPQHFGDGTRLSIL.

The chain links TRBV7-8 to TRBJ2-1, with 8 nucleotides matching TRBD2. The V and J ends lost 5 bases and 6 bases, in that order; junction bases with no gene match: 9. CDR1 SGHVS and CDR2 FQNEAQ come from the germline V gene. The CDR3 totals 15 residues. CDR3 sequence: CASSAGPSGFNEQFF. The CDR3 DNA reads as TGTGCCAGCAGCGCCGGCCCTAGCGGGTTCAATGAGCAGTTCTTC.

The chain is built from TRBV6-5 and TRBJ2-1; a possible D gene is TRBD2 (6 bases). CDR1 and CDR2 (germline): MNHEY, SVGAGI. The CDR3 has 14 amino acids. Trimming took off 2 bases at V and 8 bases at J, with 13 bases between the two ends. Here the CDR3 reads CASSYPGEGDEQFF. The CDR3 DNA reads as TGTGCCAGCAGTTACCCGGGAGAGGGCGATGAGCAGTTCTTC.

Here the CDR3 reads CASSESGLNTEAFF. The CDR3 DNA reads TGTGCCAGCAGTGAGTCCGGATTGAACACTGAAGCTTTCTTT. The V and J genes are TRBV6-4 and TRBJ1-1, with D hard to call. Trimming cost V 3 bases and J 0 bases, with 8 bases left between them. The CDR3 covers 14 residues. Germline CDR1 MRHNA, CDR2 SNTAGT.

The V call is TRBV28, the J call TRBJ2-3; no definite D call. CDR1 is MDHEN, CDR2 SYDVKM, per germline. Trimming took off 4 bases at V and 0 bases at J, with 11 bases between the two ends. CDR3 length: 15 amino acids. In DNA form, the CDR3 reads TGTGCCAGCAGTTCCTACATTGCTAGCACAGATACGCAGTATTTT. Translated, it gives CASSSYIASTDTQYF.

This clone showed up many times. This chain joins TRBV27 and TRBJ1-2, with a weak D call TRBD1 (6 bases). Germline loops: CDR1 MNHEY, CDR2 SMNVEV (reference sequence). The CDR3 sequence is 13 residues long. V shed 3 bases and J shed 6 bases, with 11 bases lying between them. The CDR3 loop reads CASSFTTGNGYTF. The CDR3 nucleotides are TGTGCCAGCAGTTTTACTACAGGGAATGGCTACACCTTC.

The table lists this clone with a few counts. This chain links TRBV5-1 with TRBJ2-7, with a tentative D call TRBD1 (6 bases). This CDR3 is built from 14 residues. Trimming took 0 bases from V and 6 from J, leaving 13 bases between them. CDR1 and CDR2 from the germline V gene are SGHRS and YFSETQ. For the CDR3, the DNA is TGCGCCAGCAGCTTGGACAGGGCATACGGCGAGCAGTACTTC. Translating gives CASSLDRAYGEQYF.

J is TRBJ1-4 and V is TRBV7-9, with a possible D match to TRBD1 (5 bases). Trimming stripped 7 bases from V and 0 bases from J, with 9 bases between. Germline values: CDR1 SEHNR, CDR2 FQNEAQ (reference sequence). The CDR3 sequence is 14 residues long. The CDR3 reads CASTRGATNEKLFF. In DNA form, the CDR3 reads TGTGCCAGCACTCGGGGGGCAACTAATGAAAAACTGTTTTTT. The variable domain in full, with the rest retrieved from reference TRBV7-9 and TRBJ1-4, is DTGVSQNPRHKITKRGQNVTFRCDPISEHNRLYWYRQTLGQGPEFLTYFQNEAQLEKSRLLSDRFSAERPKGSFSTLEIQRTEQGDSAMYLCASTRGATNEKLFFGSGTQLSVL.

The chain employs TRBV28 and TRBJ2-5, with 9 bases lining up with TRBD1. V was clipped by 1 base and J by 6 bases; unmatched bases: 3. CDR3 length: 14 amino acids. Germline CDR1 MDHEN, CDR2 SYDVKM. CDR3 bases: TGTGCCAGCAGTTTATTGGGGACAGGGCAGACCCAGTACTTC. It yields the protein CASSLLGTGQTQYF.

The rearrangement uses TRBV11-3 and TRBJ1-2; possibly TRBD1 for D (6 bases). The CDR3 has 14 amino acids. CDR1 SGHNT and CDR2 YENEEA come from the germline V gene. V lost 5 bases to trimming and J lost 0 bases, with 10 bases between them. In nucleotides, the CDR3 is TGTGCCAGCAGCCGGGACACCACTAACTATGGCTACACCTTC. Translating gives CASSRDTTNYGYTF.

This chain uses TRBV27 with TRBJ1-2, with D unresolved. Per germline, CDR1 MNHEY and CDR2 SMNVEV (reference sequence). The CDR3 totals 13 residues. V gave up 6 bases and J gave up 4 bases, with 12 bases separating them. CDR3 loop: CASSPGHFYGYTF. The CDR3 DNA is TGTGCCAGCAGCCCCGGCCATTTCTATGGCTACACCTTC.

V is TRBV5-1 and J is TRBJ2-7; 9 bases align to TRBD2. The germline gives CDR1 SGHRS, CDR2 YFSETQ. Trimming took 4 bases from V and 7 from J; bases not matched to a gene: 9. The length of the CDR3 is 14 residues. CDR3 protein: CASSIRAGGWEQYF. The CDR3 DNA is TGCGCCAGCAGCATTCGAGCGGGAGGTTGGGAGCAGTACTTC.